This TCR beta chain was obtained from a study of post-analysis software for immune sequencing data. About the research overall: Relapsing-remitting, secondary progressive and progressive-relapsing forms of multiple sclerosis all featured among disease courses.

Built from TCR beta cDNA, the libraries had unique molecular identifiers in them. TCRdb processed the PCR reads anew with MiXCR; each CDR3 protein has one entry. Of a few hundred thousand distinct CDR3 sequences in the sample, 36% were seen once. Study-level points and caveats: Controls' normalized Chao1 diversity significantly exceeded that of multiple sclerosis patients. Samples from a shared batch, those prepared together, strongly co-clustered by F measure.

Details on this clonotype: Its antigen is still unknown.

Sequenced material: blood. This sequence was found in a girl aged 5-17 years with multiple sclerosis.

CDR3 in amino acids: CSVGDRYEQYF. CDR3 nucleotide sequence: TGCAGCGTTGGGGACCGCTACGAGCAGTACTTC. This rearrangement joins TRBV29-1 to TRBJ2-7; TRBD1 or TRBD2 may be the D gene (5 bases each). Trimming took 4 bases from V and 3 from J, leaving 7 bases between them. The CDR3 runs to 11 residues. The V gene's germline CDR1 is SQVTM and CDR2 ANQGSEA.